This T cell receptor (beta chain) was identified in a study of blood T cell repertoires in COVID-19. Under the authors' procedure: Researchers report that nucleated cell counts were estimated from reference gene primer amplification. Sequenced by immunoSEQ multiplex PCR; TCRdb stores in-frame clones only, minus some. D and trimming were read from the DNA, whereas the V and J calls and clone size are those reported in that table. The table shows some 90,000 clones, with roughly 89% occurring only once. V dropped 5 bases and J dropped 7 bases, with 15 bases sitting between them. The V gene's germline CDR1 is LNHDA and CDR2 SQIVND (reference sequence). This CDR3 comprises 14 residues.

This sequence joins TRBV19 and TRBJ2-1; D is possibly TRBD1 (5 bases). The sequencing input was peripheral blood. The clonotype was recovered from a woman of 80 years or more with active COVID-19. As DNA, the CDR3 is TGTGCCAGTAGTGTTACAGGAGCGCCTAATGAGCAGTTCTTC. This translates into CASSVTGAPNEQFF. The whole variable domain, filled in from reference TRBV19 and TRBJ2-1, reads DGGITQSPKYLFRKEGQNVTLSCEQNLNHDAMYWYRQDPGQGLRLIYYSQIVNDFQKGDIAEGYSVSREKKESFPLTVTSAQKNPTAFYLCASSVTGAPNEQFFGPGTRLTVL.